Listed below are T cell receptor beta chains from one sample, sequenced in a study of cytomegalovirus exposure and HLA in healthy donors. The table came from immunoSEQ multiplex PCR; TCRdb's copy has only in-frame clones and leaves some out. The profile covers 150,000 to 200,000 clones, with around 78% appearing a single time and approximately 1.5% taken by the ten largest. The sequencing input was PBMCs. The source of these receptors is a middle-aged man in good health and CMV-seronegative. Each CDR3 is given with its conserved first and last residue. D genes are given only for firm matches. The size field is filled for only some rows; it gives once, few, many or a size class.

D gene	V gene	CDR3 length	J gene	clone size	CDR3 DNA	CDR3 protein
TRBD2	TRBV5-1	16	TRBJ2-1	-	TGCGCCAGCAGCCTGACTAGCGGGAGGAGCTACAATGAGCAGTTCTTC	CASSLTSGRSYNEQFF
TRBD2	TRBV7-3	15	TRBJ2-3	-	TGTGCCAGCAGCCTGACTAGCGGGAGAGGAGATACGCAGTATTTT	CASSLTSGRGDTQYF
TRBD1	TRBV2	13	TRBJ1-2	once	TGTGCCAGCAATCTCCGGGACAGGGATGGCTACACCTTC	CASNLRDRDGYTF
TRBD2	TRBV5-1	15	TRBJ2-1	-	TGCGCCAGCAGCAGGACTAGCGGGGGGGGCGATGAGCAGTTCTTC	CASSRTSGGGDEQFF
TRBD2	TRBV9	18	TRBJ2-5	few	TGTGCCAGCAGCCTCCCTCCCCGGGCTAGCGGGAGCCAAGAGACCCAGTACTTC	CASSLPPRASGSQETQYF
-	TRBV9	14	TRBJ1-2	-	TGTGCCAGCAGCAGAATGACAGCCGACTATGGCTACACCTTC	CASSRMTADYGYTF
-	TRBV7-9	16	TRBJ1-5	once	TGTGCCAGCAGCTTAGGGACAGTTCCCAGCAATCAGCCCCAGCATTTT	CASSLGTVPSNQPQHF
TRBD1	TRBV5-1	14	TRBJ1-6	-	TGCGCCAGCAGCTTCGGGACAGCTAATTCACCCCTCCACTTT	CASSFGTANSPLHF
-	TRBV28	13	TRBJ1-5	-	TGTGCCAGCAGCACTACAGGGTCTCAGCCCCAGCATTTT	CASSTTGSQPQHF
-	TRBV19	16	TRBJ1-3	-	TGTGCCAGTAGTATAGGACTGGTGTTTTCTGGAAACACCATATATTTT	CASSIGLVFSGNTIYF
TRBD1	TRBV2	13	TRBJ2-7	-	TGTGCCATTATAAGGGGGCTGGTCTACGAGCAGTACTTC	CAIIRGLVYEQYF
TRBD2	TRBV30	14	TRBJ2-5	-	TGTGCCTGGAGTGTCGCAGCGGGAGGAGAGACCCAGTACTTC	CAWSVAAGGETQYF
-	TRBV19	15	TRBJ1-5	-	TGTGCCAGTAGTATAGGAGGTTACGGCAATCAGCCCCAGCATTTT	CASSIGGYGNQPQHF
TRBD1	TRBV5-6	15	TRBJ1-6	-	TGTGCCAGCAGCTTGTTTGGGACAGGAACTTCACCCCTCCACTTT	CASSLFGTGTSPLHF
-	TRBV19	13	TRBJ1-4	-	TGTGCCAGTGGTAACCGGGACAAGGAAAAACTGTTTTTT	CASGNRDKEKLFF
TRBD1	TRBV14	17	TRBJ2-3	-	TGTGCCAGCAGCCAAGGGGTCAGGGGGCGAAGCACAGATACGCAGTATTTT	CASSQGVRGRSTDTQYF
-	TRBV27	14	TRBJ2-1	once	TGTGCCAGCAGTTTAGGAGGCAGCTACAATGAGCAGTTCTTC	CASSLGGSYNEQFF
-	TRBV7-2	13	TRBJ1-2	-	TGTGCCAGCAGCTTAGGCAGGCAGGGCGGCTACACCTTC	CASSLGRQGGYTF
TRBD2	TRBV19	14	TRBJ2-3	once	TGTGCCAGTAAAGGAGCGGGAGTCACAGATACGCAGTATTTT	CASKGAGVTDTQYF
TRBD1	TRBV7-9	17	TRBJ2-6	-	TGTTCCAGCAGGGGGCAGGGTCGGTTCTCTGGGGCCAACGTCCTGACTTTC	CSSRGQGRFSGANVLTF
TRBD2	TRBV11-1	15	TRBJ2-3	-	TGTGCCAGCAGCTTAGGGACTAGCCGCACAGATACGCAGTATTTT	CASSLGTSRTDTQYF
-	TRBV29-1	13	TRBJ2-2	once	TGCAGCGTCCGACTAGATTTAGACGGGGAGCTGTTTTTT	CSVRLDLDGELFF
-	TRBV9	17	TRBJ2-2	-	TGTGCCAGCAGCTCCCGGGGGTCAGGCGCGAACACCGGGGAGCTGTTTTTT	CASSSRGSGANTGELFF
TRBD2	TRBV6-4	18	TRBJ2-3	-	TGTGCCAGCAGTGACTCCCCGGGACTAGCGGGCCCCACAGATACGCAGTATTTT	CASSDSPGLAGPTDTQYF
TRBD2	TRBV4-2	16	TRBJ2-1	-	TGTGCCAGCAGCCAAGTGTTGCGGCTAGCGGGTTCTGAGCAGTTCTTC	CASSQVLRLAGSEQFF
TRBD2	TRBV27	14	TRBJ2-7	-	TGTGCCAGCAGTTTTGCAGCGGGAGGCCACGAGCAGTACTTC	CASSFAAGGHEQYF
-	TRBV7-2	16	TRBJ2-3	once	TGTGCCAGCAGCTTAGCGCCCGGGTTAGGAGCAGATACGCAGTATTTT	CASSLAPGLGADTQYF
TRBD1	TRBV10-3	17	TRBJ1-2	-	TGTGCCATCAGTGCAGAAGTGAGGGGGGACAGGGCGTCCGGCTACACCTTC	CAISAEVRGDRASGYTF
-	TRBV28	13	TRBJ1-1	once	TGTGCCAGCAGTTTCGGGGTATTGGGTGAAGCTTTCTTT	CASSFGVLGEAFF
-	TRBV7-9	18	TRBJ2-6	once	TGTGCCAGCAGCCCACAACCCGGGTTTGACTCTGGGGCCAACGTCCTGACTTTC	CASSPQPGFDSGANVLTF
TRBD1	TRBV6-1	17	TRBJ1-1	-	TGTGCCAGCAGTGAAGCGATCGGACAGGGGGTGAACACTGAAGCTTTCTTT	CASSEAIGQGVNTEAFF
TRBD2	TRBV7-2	15	TRBJ2-7	-	TGTGCCAGCAGCTTATCAGGACTAGCGGTAAGGGAGCAGTACTTC	CASSLSGLAVREQYF
TRBD1	TRBV10-2	15	TRBJ2-2	few	TGCGCCAGCAAAAGACAGGGGGCATCCACCGGGGAGCTGTTTTTT	CASKRQGASTGELFF
TRBD1	TRBV30	14	TRBJ2-7	-	TGTGCCTGGAGTACCGGGACAGGGAGTTACGAGCAGTACTTC	CAWSTGTGSYEQYF
-	TRBV18	16	TRBJ2-7	-	TGTGCCAGCTCACCGCCCCCGGTAGCAGGGGTGCACGAGCAGTACTTC	CASSPPPVAGVHEQYF
TRBD1	TRBV5-1	15	TRBJ1-3	once	TGCGCCAGCACCCGGCAGGGGGGAAGGGGAAACACCATATATTTT	CASTRQGGRGNTIYF
-	TRBV19	14	TRBJ1-1	few	TGTGCCAGTAGTATTCGACACCCGAACACTGAAGCTTTCTTT	CASSIRHPNTEAFF
TRBD2	TRBV10-1	14	TRBJ2-3	-	TGCGCCAGCAGTGATAGCGGGAGGGCAGATACGCAGTATTTT	CASSDSGRADTQYF
TRBD1	TRBV18	15	TRBJ1-1	-	TGTGCCAGCTCACCATCAATACAGGGGGAGACTGAAGCTTTCTTT	CASSPSIQGETEAFF
-	TRBV5-1	15	TRBJ1-1	once	TGCGCCAGCAGCTCGGAAGAGGGCGCGTGGACTGAAGCTTTCTTT	CASSSEEGAWTEAFF
-	TRBV13	15	TRBJ2-2	-	TGTGCCAGCAGCTTAAACGTTCGGGGAGGCGGGGAGCTGTTTTTT	CASSLNVRGGGELFF